These T cell receptor beta chains were read from a single sample in a study of cytomegalovirus exposure and HLA in healthy donors. The protocol was immunoSEQ multiplex PCR, while the TCRdb copy is restricted to in-frame clones and leaves out a portion. The sample has 90,000 to 150,000 clones, over 70% seen once. Sequenced input: PBMCs. Receptors originate from a woman between 18 and 30 years old in good health and CMV-seronegative. The CDR3 runs from the conserved cysteine through the conserved F or W. D genes are given only for firm matches. Clone size is stated in some rows and not others, as once, few, many or a class when expanded.

v_call,d_call,j_call,clone_size,cdr3_nt,cdr3_aa
TRBV14,TRBD1,TRBJ1-1,few,TGTGCCAGCAGCCAGGACCACAGGGGGGGAGCTTTCTTT,CASSQDHRGGAFF
TRBV5-4,NA,TRBJ1-2,NA,TGTGCCAGCACCTCGCGGGCCAACTATGGCTACACCTTC,CASTSRANYGYTF
TRBV27,NA,TRBJ1-5,NA,TGTGCCAGCAGCTGGGGGGTTCCCAATCAGCCCCAGCATTTT,CASSWGVPNQPQHF
TRBV18,NA,TRBJ2-3,NA,TGTGCCAGCTCACCAGGGCCGGGGAATACGCAGTATTTT,CASSPGPGNTQYF
TRBV7-9,TRBD2,TRBJ2-1,few,TGTGCCAGCAGCTTACCCCCGCGGCTAGCGGGGGGCATCAATGAGCAGTTCTTC,CASSLPPRLAGGINEQFF
TRBV7-9,NA,TRBJ1-2,NA,TGTGCCAGCAGCATGACAGGTTCCATCGCTAACTATGGCTACACCTTC,CASSMTGSIANYGYTF
TRBV18,NA,TRBJ1-4,NA,TGTGCCAGTACTCGATCCGGGGGTGAAAAACTGTTTTTT,CASTRSGGEKLFF
TRBV13,TRBD2,TRBJ2-5,NA,TGTGCCAGCAGCCCCCGAGGTGCGGGAGAGGGGACCCAGTACTTC,CASSPRGAGEGTQYF
TRBV7-7,NA,TRBJ2-1,once,TGTGCTAGCAGCTTAGACATTGCCGATGAGCAGTTCTTC,CASSLDIADEQFF
TRBV5-1,TRBD1,TRBJ2-7,NA,TGCGCCAGCAGCTTAGGGACAGGCTCCGAGCAGTACTTC,CASSLGTGSEQYF
TRBV15,NA,TRBJ1-5,NA,TGTGCCACCAGCAGATCGTTACCGGGGAAACAGCCCCAGCATTTT,CATSRSLPGKQPQHF
TRBV19,TRBD1,TRBJ1-5,NA,TGTGCCAGTAGTACCCGTCCGGGACAGGGGGGCCTATATAGCAATCAGCCCCAGCATTTT,CASSTRPGQGGLYSNQPQHF
TRBV30,NA,TRBJ2-7,NA,TGTGCCTGGACCGGGGGCTACGAGCAGTACTTC,CAWTGGYEQYF
TRBV4-2,TRBD1,TRBJ1-1,few,TGTGCCAGCAGCTGGGGACAGGGGGCACAAGGGATGAACACTGAAGCTTTCTTT,CASSWGQGAQGMNTEAFF
TRBV5-8,TRBD1,TRBJ1-5,NA,TGTGCCAGCAGCTCTCAAGTGCGGCAGGGGGTGCAGCCCCAGCATTTT,CASSSQVRQGVQPQHF